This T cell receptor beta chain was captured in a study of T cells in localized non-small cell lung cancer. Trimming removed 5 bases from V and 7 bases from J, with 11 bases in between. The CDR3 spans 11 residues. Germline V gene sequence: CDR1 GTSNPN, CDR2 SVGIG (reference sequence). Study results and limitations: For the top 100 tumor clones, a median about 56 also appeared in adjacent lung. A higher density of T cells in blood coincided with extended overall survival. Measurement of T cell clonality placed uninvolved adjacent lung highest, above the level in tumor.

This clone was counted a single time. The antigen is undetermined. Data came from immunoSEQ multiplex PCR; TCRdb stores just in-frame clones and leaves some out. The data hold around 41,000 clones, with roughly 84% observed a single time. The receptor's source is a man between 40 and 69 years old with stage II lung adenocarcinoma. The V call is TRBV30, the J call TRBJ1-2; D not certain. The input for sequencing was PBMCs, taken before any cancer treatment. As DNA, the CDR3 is TGTGCCTGGTCCCCCCCGGGTGGCTACACCTTC. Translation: CAWSPPGGYTF.